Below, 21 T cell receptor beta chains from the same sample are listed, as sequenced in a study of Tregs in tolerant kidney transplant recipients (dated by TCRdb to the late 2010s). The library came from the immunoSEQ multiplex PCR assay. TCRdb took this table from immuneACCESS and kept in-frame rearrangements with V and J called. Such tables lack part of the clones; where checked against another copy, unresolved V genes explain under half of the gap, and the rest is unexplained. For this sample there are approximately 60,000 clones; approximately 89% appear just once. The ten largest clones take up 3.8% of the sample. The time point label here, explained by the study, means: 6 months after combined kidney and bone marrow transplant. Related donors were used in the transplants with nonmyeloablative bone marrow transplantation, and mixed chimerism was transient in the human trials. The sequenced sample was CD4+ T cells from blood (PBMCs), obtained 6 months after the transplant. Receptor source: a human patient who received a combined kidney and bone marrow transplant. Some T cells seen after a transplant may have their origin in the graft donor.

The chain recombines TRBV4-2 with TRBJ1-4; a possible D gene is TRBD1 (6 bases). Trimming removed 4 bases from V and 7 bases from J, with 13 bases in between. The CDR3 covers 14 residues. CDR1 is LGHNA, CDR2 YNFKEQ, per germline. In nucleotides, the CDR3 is TGTGCCAGCAGCCCAGCAGGGGAGGGTGAAAAACTGTTTTTT. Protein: CASSPAGEGEKLFF.

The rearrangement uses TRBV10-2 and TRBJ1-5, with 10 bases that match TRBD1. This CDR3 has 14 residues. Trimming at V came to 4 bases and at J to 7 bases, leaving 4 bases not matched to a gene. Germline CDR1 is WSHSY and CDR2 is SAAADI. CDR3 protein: CASSGTGGMQPQHF. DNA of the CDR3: TGCGCCAGCAGTGGGACAGGGGGAATGCAGCCCCAGCATTTT.

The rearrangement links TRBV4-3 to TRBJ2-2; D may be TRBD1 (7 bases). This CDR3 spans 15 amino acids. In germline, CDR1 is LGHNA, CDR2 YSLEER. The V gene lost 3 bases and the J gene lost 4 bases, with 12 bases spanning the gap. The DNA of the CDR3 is TGCGCCAGCAGCCAGGCGCAGGGGGGCACCGGGGAGCTGTTTTTT. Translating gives CASSQAQGGTGELFF.

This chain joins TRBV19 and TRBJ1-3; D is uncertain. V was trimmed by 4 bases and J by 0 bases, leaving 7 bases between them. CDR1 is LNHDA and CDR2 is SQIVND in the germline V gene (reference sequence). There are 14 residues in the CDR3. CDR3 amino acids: CASSTQVSGNTIYF. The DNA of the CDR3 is TGTGCCAGTAGTACGCAGGTCTCTGGAAACACCATATATTTT.

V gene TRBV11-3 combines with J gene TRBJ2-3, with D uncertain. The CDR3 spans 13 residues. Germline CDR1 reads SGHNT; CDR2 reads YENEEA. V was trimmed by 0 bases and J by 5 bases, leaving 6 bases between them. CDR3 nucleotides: TGTGCCAGCAGCTTAGATCGACAAGATACGCAGTATTTT. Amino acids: CASSLDRQDTQYF.

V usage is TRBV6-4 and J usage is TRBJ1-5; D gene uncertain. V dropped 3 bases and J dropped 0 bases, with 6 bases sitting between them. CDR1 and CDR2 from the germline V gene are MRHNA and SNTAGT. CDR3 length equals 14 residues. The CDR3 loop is CASSEQYSNQPQHF. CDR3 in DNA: TGTGCCAGCAGTGAGCAGTATAGCAATCAGCCCCAGCATTTT.

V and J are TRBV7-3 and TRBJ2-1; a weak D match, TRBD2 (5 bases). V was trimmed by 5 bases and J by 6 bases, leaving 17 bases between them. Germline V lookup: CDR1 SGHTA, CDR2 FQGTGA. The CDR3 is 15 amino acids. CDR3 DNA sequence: TGTGCCAGCAGCCCTACCCCTGGACTCTCCAATGAGCAGTTCTTC. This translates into CASSPTPGLSNEQFF.

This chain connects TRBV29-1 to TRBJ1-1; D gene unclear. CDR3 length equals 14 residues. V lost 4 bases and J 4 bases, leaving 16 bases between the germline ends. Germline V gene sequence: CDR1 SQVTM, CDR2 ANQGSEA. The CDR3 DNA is TGCAGCGTTGGAGAGGGCAGCCGTGGCACTGAAGCTTTCTTT. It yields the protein CSVGEGSRGTEAFF.

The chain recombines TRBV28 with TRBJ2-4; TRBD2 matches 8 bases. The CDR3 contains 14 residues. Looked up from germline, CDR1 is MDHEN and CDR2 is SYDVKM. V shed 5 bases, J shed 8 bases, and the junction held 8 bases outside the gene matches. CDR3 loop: CASSQTGTRDIQYF. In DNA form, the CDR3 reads TGTGCCAGCAGTCAGACCGGGACTAGGGACATTCAGTACTTC. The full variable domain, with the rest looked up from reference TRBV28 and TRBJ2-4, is DVKVTQSSRYLVKRTGEKVFLECVQDMDHENMFWYRQDPGLGLRLIYFSYDVKMKEKGDIPEGYSVSREKKERFSLILESASTNQTSMYLCASSQTGTRDIQYFGAGTRLSVL.

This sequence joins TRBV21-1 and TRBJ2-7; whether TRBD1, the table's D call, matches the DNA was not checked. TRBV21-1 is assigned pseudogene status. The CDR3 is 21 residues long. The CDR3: CASSKRRLTGPERDSTYEQYF. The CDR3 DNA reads TGTGCCAGCAGCAAACGGCGCTTAACGGGTCCAGAACGGGACAGTACCTACGAGCAGTACTTC.

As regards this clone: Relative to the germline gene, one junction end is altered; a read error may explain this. CDR3 loop: CASRSGNLCF. The DNA for the CDR3 is TGTGCCAGCAGGTCCGGGAACCTGTGCTTC. The V and J genes are TRBV5-7 and TRBJ2-7; a possible D gene is TRBD2 (5 bases). TRBV5-7 is flagged as an ORF with uncertain function. This CDR3 is built from 10 residues.

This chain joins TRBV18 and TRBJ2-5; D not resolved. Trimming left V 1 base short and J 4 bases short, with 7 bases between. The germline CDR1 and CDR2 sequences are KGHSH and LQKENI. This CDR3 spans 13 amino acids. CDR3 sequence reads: CASSPLAAETQYF. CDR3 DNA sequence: TGTGCCAGCTCACCACTGGCGGCAGAGACCCAGTACTTC.

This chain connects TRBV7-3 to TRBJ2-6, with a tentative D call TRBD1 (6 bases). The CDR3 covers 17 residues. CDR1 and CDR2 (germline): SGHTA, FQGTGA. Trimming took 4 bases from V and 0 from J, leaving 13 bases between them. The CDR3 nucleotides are TGTGCCAGCAGCTCGCCGGGACATGTCTCTGGGGCCAACGTCCTGACTTTC. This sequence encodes CASSSPGHVSGANVLTF. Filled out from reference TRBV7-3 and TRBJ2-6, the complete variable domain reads GAGVSQTPSNKVTEKGKYVELRCDPISGHTALYWYRQSLGQGPEFLIYFQGTGAADDSGLPNDRFFAVRPEGSVSTLKIQRTERGDSAVYLCASSSPGHVSGANVLTFGAGSRLTVL.

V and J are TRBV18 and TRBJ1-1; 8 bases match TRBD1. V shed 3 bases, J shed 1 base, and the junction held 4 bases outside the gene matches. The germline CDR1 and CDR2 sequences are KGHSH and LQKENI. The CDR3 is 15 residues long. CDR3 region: CASSPQGAKNTEAFF. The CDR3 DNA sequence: TGTGCCAGCTCACCGCAGGGGGCGAAGAACACTGAAGCTTTCTTT.

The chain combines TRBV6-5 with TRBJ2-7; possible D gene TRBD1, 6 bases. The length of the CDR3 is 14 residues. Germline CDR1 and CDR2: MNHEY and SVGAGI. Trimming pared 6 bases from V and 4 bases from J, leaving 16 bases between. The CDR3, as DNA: TGTGCCAGCAGCTCCTCTGACACAGGGTACGAGCAGTACTTC. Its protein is CASSSSDTGYEQYF.

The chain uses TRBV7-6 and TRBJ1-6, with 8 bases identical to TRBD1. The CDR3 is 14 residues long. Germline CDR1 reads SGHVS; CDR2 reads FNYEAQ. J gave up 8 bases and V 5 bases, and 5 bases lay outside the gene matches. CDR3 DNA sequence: TGTGCCAGCAGCCAGGGACAGGTTCATTCACCCCTCCACTTT. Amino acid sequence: CASSQGQVHSPLHF.

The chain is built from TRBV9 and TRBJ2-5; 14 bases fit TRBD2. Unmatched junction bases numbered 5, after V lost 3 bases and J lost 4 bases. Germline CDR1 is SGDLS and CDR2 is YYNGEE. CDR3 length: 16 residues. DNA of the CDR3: TGTGCCAGCAGCGGTGTCGGACTAGCGGGAGGAGAGACCCAGTACTTC. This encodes CASSGVGLAGGETQYF.

CDR3 sequence: CASSEYGTGGGQYF. The CDR3 nucleotides are TGTGCCAGCAGTGAATATGGGACAGGGGGCGGGCAGTATTTT. This chain uses TRBV25-1 with TRBJ2-3, with 12 bases fitting TRBD1. Germline V gene data show CDR1 as MGHDK and CDR2 as SYGVNS. J gave up 11 bases and V 0 bases, and 3 bases lay outside the gene matches. The CDR3 runs to 14 residues.

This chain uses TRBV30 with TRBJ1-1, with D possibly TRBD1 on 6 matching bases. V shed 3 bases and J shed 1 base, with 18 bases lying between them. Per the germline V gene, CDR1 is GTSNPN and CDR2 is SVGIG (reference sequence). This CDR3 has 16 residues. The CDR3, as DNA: TGTGCCTGGAGCCCACGGGGGGCGAGGGCGAACACTGAAGCTTTCTTT. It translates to CAWSPRGARANTEAFF.

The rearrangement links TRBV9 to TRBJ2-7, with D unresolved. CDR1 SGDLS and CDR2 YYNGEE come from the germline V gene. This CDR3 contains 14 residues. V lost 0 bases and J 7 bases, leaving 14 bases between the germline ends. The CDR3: CASSVGLSRWEQYF. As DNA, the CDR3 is TGTGCCAGCAGCGTAGGTCTATCCCGGTGGGAGCAGTACTTC.

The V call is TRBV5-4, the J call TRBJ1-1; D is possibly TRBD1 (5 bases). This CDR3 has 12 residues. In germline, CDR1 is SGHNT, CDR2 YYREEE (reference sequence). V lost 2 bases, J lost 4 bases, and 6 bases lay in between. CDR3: CASSFQGTEAFF. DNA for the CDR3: TGTGCCAGCAGCTTTCAGGGCACTGAAGCTTTCTTT.